Listed below are T cell receptor beta chains from one sample, sequenced in a study of T cells in tuberculosis. Profiling relied on immunoSEQ multiplex PCR, and the TCRdb table lists in-frame clones only, not all of them. The sample has some 90,000 clones; approximately 91% are singletons. The sequenced sample consisted of CD1b-GMM tetramer-negative cells sorted from PBMCs. The receptors come from an adult woman with latent tuberculosis. CDR3s include the opening cysteine and the closing phenylalanine or tryptophan. A D gene is named only where the DNA matches it firmly. Clone size is given for some rows only: seen once, a few or many times, or a class if the clone is expanded.

v_gene,d_gene,j_gene,abundance,CDR3aa,CDR3nt
TRBV5-1,TRBD1,TRBJ2-2,once,CASSLGGQGSSGELFF,TGCGCCAGCAGCTTGGGGGGACAGGGATCGAGCGGGGAGCTGTTTTTT
TRBV5-1,.,TRBJ1-4,.,CASSSLGAGANEKLFF,TGCGCCAGCAGTTCACTGGGGGCTGGAGCTAATGAAAAACTGTTTTTT
TRBV5-1,.,TRBJ1-4,.,CASSIQGSNEKLFF,TGCGCCAGCAGCATACAGGGATCTAATGAAAAACTGTTTTTT
TRBV7-2,TRBD2,TRBJ2-2,.,CASSPRSGGYTGELFF,TGTGCCAGCAGCCCCCGGAGCGGGGGGTACACCGGGGAGCTGTTTTTT
TRBV7-2,TRBD1,TRBJ2-7,.,CASSFDRVSYEQYF,TGTGCCAGCAGCTTCGACAGGGTCTCCTACGAGCAGTACTTC
TRBV6-6,.,TRBJ1-1,.,CASNGQGGGGTEAFF,TGTGCCAGCAATGGGCAGGGCGGCGGCGGCACTGAAGCTTTCTTT
TRBV7-3,.,TRBJ2-5,.,CASSLKGRETQYF,TGTGCCAGCAGCTTAAAGGGGCGCGAGACCCAGTACTTC
TRBV28,TRBD2,TRBJ2-1,.,CASSKTSGGYNEQFF,TGTGCCAGCAGTAAGACTAGCGGGGGCTACAATGAGCAGTTCTTC
TRBV5-1,TRBD2,TRBJ2-1,.,CASSFLTTSGPAIEQFF,TGCGCCAGCAGCTTTCTTACGACTAGCGGGCCCGCCATTGAGCAGTTCTTC
TRBV29-1,TRBD1,TRBJ1-5,.,CSVTLTGVSNQPQHF,TGCAGCGTGACCCTGACAGGGGTTAGCAATCAGCCCCAGCATTTT
TRBV11-2,TRBD1,TRBJ2-3,.,CASSLQLGTADTQYF,TGTGCCAGCAGCTTACAACTAGGGACAGCAGATACGCAGTATTTT
TRBV10-1,TRBD2,TRBJ2-3,.,CASSDDWTSGGDTDTQYF,TGCGCCAGCAGTGATGATTGGACTAGCGGGGGCGACACAGATACGCAGTATTTT
TRBV4-1,TRBD1,TRBJ1-6,.,CASSQQLTGLLPNSPLHF,TGCGCCAGCAGCCAACAACTGACAGGGCTATTACCCAATTCACCCCTCCACTTT
TRBV5-1,TRBD1,TRBJ2-3,once,CASSPDKTGGNTDTQYF,TGCGCCAGCAGCCCAGACAAGACAGGGGGGAACACAGATACGCAGTATTTT
TRBV6-1,TRBD1,TRBJ1-6,.,CASSESRTGNRSPLHF,TGTGCCAGCAGTGAATCACGGACAGGGAATCGTTCACCCCTCCACTTT
TRBV2,TRBD1,TRBJ1-2,.,CASSPDREYGYTF,TGTGCCAGCAGCCCGGACAGGGAGTATGGCTACACCTTC
TRBV5-4,.,TRBJ2-7,.,CASSSDRFSPLEQYF,TGTGCCAGCAGCTCTGACAGATTCTCCCCTCTCGAGCAGTACTTC
TRBV29-1,.,TRBJ2-5,.,CSVLNLGRDQYF,TGCAGCGTCCTTAACCTAGGTCGGGACCAGTACTTC
TRBV19,.,TRBJ1-6,.,CASSSAGFNSPLHF,TGTGCCAGTAGCTCTGCAGGGTTCAATTCACCCCTCCACTTT
TRBV19,.,TRBJ1-1,.,CASSIQGKLNTEAFF,TGTGCCAGTAGTATACAGGGGAAATTGAACACTGAAGCTTTCTTT
TRBV5-4,.,TRBJ2-1,.,CASRLGGGSYNEQFF,TGTGCCAGCAGGCTAGGGGGGGGATCCTACAATGAGCAGTTCTTC
TRBV10-3,.,TRBJ1-6,.,CAISESSGHSPLHF,TGTGCCATCAGTGAGTCAAGTGGACACTCACCCCTCCACTTT
TRBV6-1,TRBD1,TRBJ1-5,.,CASSERLRGQGNQPQHF,TGTGCCAGCAGTGAACGGCTCCGAGGACAGGGTAATCAGCCCCAGCATTTT
TRBV25-1,TRBD1,TRBJ2-1,.,CASSRQGARNEQFF,TGTGCCAGCAGTCGCCAGGGGGCGAGGAATGAGCAGTTCTTC
TRBV4-2,.,TRBJ1-3,.,CASSQDAGNTIYF,TGTGCCAGCAGCCAAGATGCGGGAAACACCATATATTTT
TRBV6-1,.,TRBJ1-4,.,CASSVQGGETNEKLFF,TGTGCCAGCAGTGTCCAAGGAGGGGAAACTAATGAAAAACTGTTTTTT
TRBV29-1,TRBD2,TRBJ2-1,.,CSGSGGQGGLAVRGEQFF,TGCAGCGGTTCTGGGGGGCAGGGTGGACTAGCGGTAAGGGGTGAGCAGTTCTTC
TRBV10-2,TRBD2,TRBJ2-3,.,CASIAGGDTQYF,TGCGCCAGCATAGCGGGGGGAGATACGCAGTATTTT
TRBV19,TRBD2,TRBJ2-1,few,CATNTPSGDNEQFF,TGTGCCACCAATACGCCTAGCGGGGACAATGAGCAGTTCTTC
TRBV6-5,TRBD1,TRBJ1-2,once,CASSPDRVALGYTF,TGTGCCAGCAGTCCGGACAGGGTGGCACTTGGCTACACCTTC
TRBV30,TRBD1,TRBJ1-5,.,CAWSVGTGGNQPQHF,TGTGCCTGGAGTGTAGGGACAGGGGGCAATCAGCCCCAGCATTTT
TRBV5-8,.,TRBJ2-1,.,CASSLLVEQFF,TGTGCCAGCAGCTTGTTAGTAGAGCAGTTCTTC
TRBV7-3,.,TRBJ1-2,.,CASSLGGNDIGYTF,TGTGCCAGCAGCTTGGGGGGAAATGATATAGGCTACACCTTC
TRBV5-1,TRBD2,TRBJ2-5,.,CASSLGDSGGAAETQYF,TGCGCCAGCAGCTTGGGGGATAGCGGGGGGGCGGCGGAGACCCAGTACTTC
TRBV28,.,TRBJ1-1,.,CASSLGGLNTEAFF,TGTGCCAGCAGTTTGGGAGGCCTGAACACTGAAGCTTTCTTT
TRBV6-5,TRBD1,TRBJ1-2,.,CASSLQGAGYGYTF,TGTGCCAGCAGTTTACAGGGGGCGGGCTATGGCTACACCTTC
TRBV7-9,TRBD1,TRBJ2-5,once,CASSLAWGQGRSETQYF,TGTGCCAGCAGCTTAGCTTGGGGACAGGGACGGTCGGAGACCCAGTACTTC
TRBV5-6,.,TRBJ2-2,.,CASSLNQIGELFF,TGTGCCAGCAGCTTGAATCAAATCGGGGAGCTGTTTTTT
TRBV11-2,.,TRBJ1-2,.,CASSLERVYGYTF,TGTGCCAGCAGCTTAGAAAGAGTATATGGCTACACCTTC
TRBV5-1,TRBD2,TRBJ2-7,once,CASSSTGGDEQYF,TGCGCCAGCAGCTCCACGGGAGGCGACGAGCAGTACTTC
TRBV2,.,TRBJ2-2,.,CASLYALHTGELFF,TGTGCCAGCCTTTACGCGCTACACACCGGGGAGCTGTTTTTT
TRBV10-3,TRBD2,TRBJ2-3,.,CAISDQRTSGLTDTQYF,TGTGCCATCAGTGACCAAAGGACTAGCGGCCTCACAGATACGCAGTATTTT
TRBV29-1,TRBD1,TRBJ2-7,.,CSTGQAHEQYF,TGCAGCACGGGACAGGCCCACGAGCAGTACTTC
TRBV5-1,.,TRBJ1-1,.,CASPFPTGQRNTEAFF,TGCGCCTCCCCTTTCCCGACGGGACAAAGAAACACTGAAGCTTTCTTT
TRBV9,.,TRBJ2-5,.,CASSVDVGGAETQYF,TGTGCCAGCAGCGTAGATGTTGGGGGCGCAGAGACCCAGTACTTC
TRBV10-3,.,TRBJ1-1,few,CAINSMNTEAFF,TGTGCCATCAACTCAATGAACACTGAAGCTTTCTTT
TRBV29-1,TRBD1,TRBJ2-7,.,CSAQTGAEEQYF,TGCAGCGCCCAGACAGGGGCGGAGGAGCAGTACTTC
TRBV6-1,.,TRBJ1-5,once,CASSEGQLNQPQHF,TGTGCCAGCAGTGAAGGACAGCTCAATCAGCCCCAGCATTTT
TRBV7-8,.,TRBJ1-6,.,CASSLSVSRGDFNSPLHF,TGTGCCAGCAGCTTATCCGTTTCCCGTGGGGACTTTAATTCACCCCTCCACTTT
TRBV19,.,TRBJ2-2,few,CANRGGECGLNGELFF,TGTGCCAATAGAGGGGGGGAATGTGGCCTAAACGGGGAGCTGTTTTTT
TRBV6-5,.,TRBJ1-4,.,CASRPGSRGEKLFF,TGTGCCAGCAGACCGGGATCCCGGGGAGAAAAACTGTTTTTT
TRBV7-8,TRBD2,TRBJ2-1,.,CASSLVGAGTSGGNEQFF,TGTGCCAGCAGCTTAGTGGGGGCCGGGACTAGCGGGGGCAATGAGCAGTTCTTC
TRBV6-5,.,TRBJ1-3,.,CASRQGTGNTIYF,TGTGCCAGCAGACAGGGAACGGGAAACACCATATATTTT
TRBV5-6,TRBD2,TRBJ2-7,.,CASSLSALAGREQYF,TGTGCCAGCAGCTTGTCGGCGCTAGCGGGGCGCGAGCAGTACTTC